This TCR beta chain originates from a study of memory B cells and T cells in multiple sclerosis. CFSE-dim autoproliferating and CFSE-high non-proliferating T cells from unstimulated culture were sequenced separately. Pooled replicate wells came from 50 million to 60 million CFSE-labeled PBMCs cultured approximately seven days without stimulus. The PBMCs received about 0.51 uM CFSE and serum-free culture with no added stimuli. On this clone itself: What it recognizes is unknown.

This table comes from immunoSEQ multiplex PCR, and its TCRdb copy is limited to in-frame clones, with some not included. The table includes 25,000 to 35,000 clones, roughly 88% detected once. The source material was PBMCs from blood kept in culture. The origin of this receptor is a human donor with multiple sclerosis.

CDR3 in DNA: TGTGCCAGTAGTATCACCGGGGGCCTACACTATGGCTACACCTTC. Protein sequence: CASSITGGLHYGYTF. The rearrangement links TRBV19 to TRBJ1-2; possible D gene TRBD1, 6 bases. The CDR3 extends over 15 amino acids. Germline CDR1 reads LNHDA; CDR2 reads SQIVND (reference sequence). V shed 3 bases and J shed 3 bases, with 14 bases lying between them.